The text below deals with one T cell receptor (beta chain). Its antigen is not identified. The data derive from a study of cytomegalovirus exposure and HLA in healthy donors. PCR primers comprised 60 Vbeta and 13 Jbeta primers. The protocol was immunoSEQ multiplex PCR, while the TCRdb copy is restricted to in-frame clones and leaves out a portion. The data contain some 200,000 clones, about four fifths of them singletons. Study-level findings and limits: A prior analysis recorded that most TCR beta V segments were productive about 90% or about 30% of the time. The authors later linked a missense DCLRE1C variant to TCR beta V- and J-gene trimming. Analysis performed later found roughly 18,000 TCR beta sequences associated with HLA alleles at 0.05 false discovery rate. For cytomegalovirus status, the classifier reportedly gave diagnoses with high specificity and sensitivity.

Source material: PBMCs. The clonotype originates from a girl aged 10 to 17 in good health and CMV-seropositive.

CDR3 coding DNA: TGTGCCAGCAGCTTCGGGGCAACTAATGAAAAACTGTTTTTT. This codes for CASSFGATNEKLFF. The chain has TRBV6-5 and TRBJ1-4, with unresolved D. The CDR3 contains 14 residues. Per the germline V gene, CDR1 is MNHEY and CDR2 is SVGAGI. V was cut by 6 bases and J by 0 bases, with 8 bases left in between.